The present T cell receptor beta chain was sequenced within a study of PD-L1 blockade in urothelial cancer. Time point indicated: peripheral blood 6 weeks after treatment start. The cohort comprised individuals with locally advanced or metastatic urothelial carcinoma. Profiling relied on immunoSEQ multiplex PCR, and the TCRdb table lists in-frame clones only, not all of them. This table holds roughly 24,000 clones, around nine tenths found once. V lost 5 bases, J lost 4 bases, and 7 bases stayed unmatched. Germline CDR1 KGHSH, CDR2 LQKENI. The CDR3 has 15 amino acids. The sequence derives from a woman aged 60-75 years with urothelial cancer. The sequencing here drew on PBMCs, taken around atezolizumab (anti-PD-L1) treatment. The rearrangement uses TRBV18 and TRBJ1-4; TRBD1 aligns across 7 bases. CDR3 nucleotides: TGTGCCAGCTCAACACGGGACAGAGTTAATGAAAAACTGTTTTTT. The encoded protein is CASSTRDRVNEKLFF.